Sequencing of this T cell receptor beta chain was carried out in a study of blood T cell repertoires in COVID-19 (dated by TCRdb to 2018 to 2021). Context from the whole study: Collaborator samples came from the United States, Italy and Spain and covered acute and convalescent phases of COVID-19. The prospective study material was composed of cDNA or gDNA derived from T cells, B-cell-depleted T cells, or PBMCs. The repertoires were made available in a free public database intended to serve as a resource for research on the immune response to SARS-CoV-2. The sample metadata nearly always contained a de-identified subject ID, COVID-19 status, age in years and sex. Samples were obtained from the ongoing ImmuneRACE study (first 160 participants) and from about 1,300 subjects provided by 6 global collaborators. Where available, HLA class I and class II types were taken from metadata supplied by the sample provider and were not determined by assay-based typing. Deeply sampled blood TCRbeta repertoires from subjects exposed to, actively infected with, or recovered from COVID-19 were included in the dataset. Study-wide findings and limitations: The amount of clinical and demographic metadata varied by source and participant and was provided uncurated.

Samples from volunteer blood donors who had recovered from COVID-19 were contributed by a second Seattle source. Each collaborating institution followed its own protocols to collect whole blood in K2EDTA tubes. For TCRbeta analysis, collaborator samples were shipped as frozen whole blood, as isolated PBMCs, or as DNA extracted from either sample type. The immunoSEQ Assay, a bias-controlled multiplex PCR, was used to amplify TCRbeta CDR3 regions from genomic DNA. The published analysis was carried out like this. Within the assay, amplification of reference gene primers was used to estimate how many nucleated cells each sample contained. Sequence reads were collapsed and filtered to measure the absolute abundance of every unique TCRbeta CDR3 rearrangement. For each sample, productive Simpson clonality was calculated by taking the square root of Simpson's diversity index across productive rearrangements. TCRdb carries this immuneACCESS record with in-frame sequences only. Its versions omit some clonotypes, under half of them owing to an unresolved V gene in the studies checked, with the rest unexplained. V, J and clone size derive from that table, while D and trimming were established from the DNA sequence. This sample lists some 250,000 clones; 88% were detected once. The leading ten clones occupy 0.99% of the sample.

Cut back by 5 bases and 3 bases, the V and J ends lie 11 bases apart. CDR1 SEHNR and CDR2 FQNEAQ were looked up in the germline V gene (reference sequence). The CDR3 numbers 14 residues from cysteine through phenylalanine. Only CDR3 DNA is held: 42 bases, read in frame from base 1. About this clone itself: The antigen this receptor binds is unknown. No quality values exist for individual bases; no much larger clone is one base distant.

This TCR was sampled from a woman between 40 and 50 years old who had recovered from COVID-19. The sequencing sample was made of peripheral blood. The chain employs TRBV7-9 and TRBJ2-1, with the D gene call left open. The nucleotides read TGTGCCAGCAGCCCCCTCCCTTACTACAATGAGCAGTTCTTC. It codes for CASSPLPYYNEQFF.